This entry lists 29 T cell receptor beta chains sequenced from one sample in a study of blood T cells in healthy people across ages. Then a second PCR, running about 7 to 11 cycles, was carried out with a sample-barcoded 5' primer and a J-beta primer mix. TCRdb re-called the 5' RACE reads through MiXCR, storing one row per CDR3 protein. Among 700,000 or so distinct CDR3 sequences, 22% were seen once, and the ten largest hold 22%. Sequenced sample: blood. The source is a man aged 65 to 85 in good health.

This chain connects TRBV20-1 to TRBJ2-7; the match to TRBD1 covers 11 bases. V lost 6 bases and J lost 2; bases outside the gene matches: 3. The length of the CDR3 is 13 residues. From germline, CDR1 is DFQATT and CDR2 SNEGSKA (reference sequence). The chain's CDR3 is CSARTGGPYEQYF. The CDR3 region has the DNA TGCAGTGCCAGGACAGGGGGCCCCTACGAGCAGTACTTC.

The rearrangement uses TRBV11-2 and TRBJ2-7; D could derive from TRBD1 or TRBD2 (6 bases each). The J call is in doubt because the DNA end fits TRBJ2-1 better. The germline gives CDR1 SGHAT, CDR2 FQNNGV. This CDR3 region has 13 residues. CDR3 nucleotide sequence: TGTGCCAGCAGCCCCGTAGGGGGGAGAGAGCAGTTCTTC. Translating gives CASSPVGGREQFF.

The V and J genes are TRBV5-1 and TRBJ1-2, with D unresolved. CDR3 length: 14 amino acids. Germline V gene lookup returns CDR1 SGHRS and CDR2 YFSETQ. V was clipped by 4 bases and J by 2 bases, with 12 bases between them. The CDR3 is CASSAEILNYGYTF. The CDR3 DNA sequence: TGCGCCAGCAGCGCGGAGATACTCAACTATGGCTACACCTTC.

This rearrangement joins TRBV3-1 to TRBJ2-5; TRBD2 might be the D (7 bases). V was cut by 6 bases and J by 2 bases, with 16 bases left in between. CDR1 and CDR2 from the germline V gene are LGHDT and YNNKEL (reference sequence). The CDR3 is 15 residues long. The CDR3 DNA follows: TGTGCCAGCAGACGACGGGGGGCTAATCAAGAGACCCAGTACTTC. Protein: CASRRRGANQETQYF.

The sample holds a few counts of this clonotype. The rearrangement links TRBV19 to TRBJ1-1, with TRBD1 matching over 8 bases. The CDR3 contains 17 residues. Trimming at V came to 8 bases and at J to 0 bases, leaving 14 bases not matched to a gene. Germline-derived CDR1 and CDR2 are LNHDA and SQIVND (reference sequence). The CDR3 DNA sequence: TGTGCCAGTTCCTCCGGAGGGACAGGCTATGTGAACACTGAAGCTTTCTTT. Translated, it gives CASSSGGTGYVNTEAFF.

The chain couples TRBV12-3 or TRBV12-4 to TRBJ1-5; weak D call: TRBD1 (6 bases). The germline V and J ends were trimmed by 3 bases and 6 bases, with 12 bases remaining between them. The length of the CDR3 is 14 residues. CDR3 sequence: CASSFSGAIQPQHF. The CDR3, as DNA: TGTGCCAGCAGTTTTTCAGGGGCTATTCAGCCCCAGCATTTT.

V usage is TRBV12-3 or TRBV12-4 and J usage is TRBJ2-5; D may match TRBD1 or TRBD2 (5 bases each). The CDR3 has 15 residues. V was pared by 7 bases and J by 1 base, with 16 bases between. CDR3 in DNA: TGTGCCAGCACCTGGGGGACGAACGGCCAAGAGACCCAGTACTTC. Amino acids: CASTWGTNGQETQYF.

This clonotype was picked up a small number of times. This chain joins TRBV2 and TRBJ1-2; 7 bases align to TRBD1. The trim removed 8 bases at V and 4 bases at J, leaving 7 bases unmatched. CDR3 length equals 13 residues. Germline V gives CDR1 SNHLY, CDR2 FYNNEI. In DNA form, the CDR3 reads TGTGCCAGCTTTCCCGACAGGGCCTATGGCTACACCTTC. Amino acids: CASFPDRAYGYTF.

This clonotype was detected only a few times. The chain recombines TRBV29-1 with TRBJ2-4; 8 nucleotides line up with TRBD1. In germline, CDR1 is SQVTM, CDR2 ANQGSEA. Trimming removed 3 bases from V and 6 bases from J; junction bases left unmatched: 4. This CDR3 spans 13 amino acids. This CDR3 reads CSVEVQGGNIQYF. As DNA, the CDR3 is TGCAGCGTTGAGGTACAGGGGGGAAACATTCAGTACTTC.

The rearrangement joins TRBV5-5 to TRBJ2-5; weak D call: TRBD1 (6 bases). CDR3 length: 17 amino acids. V lost 3 bases to trimming and J lost 7 bases, with 25 bases between them. Germline CDR1 SGHKS, CDR2 YYEKEE (reference sequence). CDR3 nucleotides: TGTGCCAGCAGCTATAGACAGGACACCCAGACGAGGGGGACCCAGTACTTC. This codes for CASSYRQDTQTRGTQYF.

This clonotype was found a few times. This chain uses TRBV11-3 with TRBJ2-1; 7 nucleotides agree with TRBD1. Looked up from germline, CDR1 is SGHNT and CDR2 is YENEEA. This CDR3 comprises 14 residues. After removal of 6 bases from V and 5 bases from J, the junction contained 7 bases not matched to a gene. The CDR3: CASRPGQMNNEQFF. In DNA form, the CDR3 reads TGTGCCAGCAGGCCGGGACAGATGAACAATGAGCAGTTCTTC.

The gene calls are TRBV5-1 and TRBJ1-5; no firm D call. V lost 5 bases and J 5 bases, leaving 11 bases between the germline ends. The germline CDR1 and CDR2 sequences are SGHRS and YFSETQ. CDR3 length equals 13 residues. Here the CDR3 reads CASSPDPDQPQHF. CDR3 in DNA: TGCGCCAGCAGTCCAGACCCCGATCAGCCCCAGCATTTT. Full variable domain (outside the CDR3, taken from reference TRBV5-1 and TRBJ1-5): KAGVTQTPRYLIKTRGQQVTLSCSPISGHRSVSWYQQTPGQGLQFLFEYFSETQRNKGNFPGRFSGRQFSNSRSEMNVSTLELGDSALYLCASSPDPDQPQHFGDGTRLSIL.

The genes are TRBV5-1 and TRBJ2-5; 7 bases map to TRBD2. The assigned J gene may be wrong: the sequence end matches TRBJ2-1 better. The CDR3 length is 13 residues. Germline V gene sequence: CDR1 SGHRS, CDR2 YFSETQ. CDR3 loop: CASVGTTYNEQFF. CDR3 sequence (DNA): TGCGCCAGCGTTGGGACTACCTACAATGAGCAGTTCTTC.

For this clonotype: The CDR3 carries no conserved terminal phenylalanine or tryptophan, so it likely arises from a read error. The chain has TRBV20-1 and TRBJ2-3; D gene ambiguous. Germline CDR1 is DFQATT and CDR2 is SNEGSKA (reference sequence). CDR3 length equals 14 residues. V lost 0 bases, J lost 6 bases, and 13 bases lay in between. Written as DNA, the CDR3 is TGCAGTGCTAGAGATCATCCCGCACGGGATACGCAGTATCTT. Amino acids: CSARDHPARDTQYL.

This clonotype has just a few counts. The genes are TRBV29-1 and TRBJ1-1, with 7 positions matching TRBD1. The CDR3 runs to 14 residues. Trimming removed 1 base from V and 5 bases from J; junction bases left unmatched: 7. Germline V lookup: CDR1 SQVTM, CDR2 ANQGSEA. The CDR3 region is CSVEVRRGWTEAFF. In nucleotides, the CDR3 is TGCAGCGTTGAAGTGCGCAGGGGGTGGACTGAAGCTTTCTTT.

This clonotype appeared a few times. The gene calls are TRBV5-1 and TRBJ2-2; 8 nucleotides agree with TRBD1. CDR1 and CDR2 from the germline V gene are SGHRS and YFSETQ. The CDR3 runs to 16 residues. With V trimmed by 4 bases and J by 4 bases, 9 bases remained unmatched. In DNA form, the CDR3 reads TGCGCCAGCAGCCCGAGGACAGGGACGAGCACCGGGGAGCTGTTTTTT. Translation: CASSPRTGTSTGELFF.

This clonotype was counted between two and nine times. The chain is built from TRBV12-3 or TRBV12-4 and TRBJ2-5; D assignment may be TRBD1 or TRBD2 (5 bases each). The better agreement between TRBJ2-1 and the DNA end casts doubt on the J call. This CDR3 spans 16 amino acids. CDR3 region: CASSLARDRVSNEQFF. CDR3 bases: TGTGCCAGCAGTTTGGCCCGGGACCGAGTTTCAAATGAGCAGTTCTTC.

This clonotype occurred a few times. The CDR3 DNA follows: TGCAGCGTTGAATTATCCGGGGGAAAGACCCAGTACTTC. Encoded protein: CSVELSGGKTQYF. V is TRBV29-1 and J is TRBJ2-5; perhaps TRBD2 as D (6 bases). Germline lookup yields CDR1 SQVTM and CDR2 ANQGSEA. V lost 2 bases and J 6 bases, leaving 13 bases between the germline ends. The CDR3 length is 13 residues.

The genes are TRBV5-1 and TRBJ2-7; TRBD2 aligns across 7 bases. The CDR3 covers 17 residues. V trimming: 2 bases; J trimming: 3 bases; junction bases outside the gene matches: 14. CDR1 and CDR2 from the germline V gene are SGHRS and YFSETQ. The CDR3 DNA reads TGCGCCAGCAGCTTCCATTGGGGTAAGGGACTAATCTACGAGCAGTACGTC. It codes for CASSFHWGKGLIYEQYV.

The V and J genes are TRBV12-3 or TRBV12-4 and TRBJ2-5; possibly TRBD1 or TRBD2 for D (5 bases each). With 5 bases removed from V and 6 bases from J, the gap between germline ends came to 22 bases. The CDR3 extends over 16 amino acids. CDR3 coding DNA: TGTGCCAGCAGTCCTCCCGGGACGGGTCATAGGAAGACCCAGTACTTC. Translating gives CASSPPGTGHRKTQYF.

This clonotype occurred a few times. The rearrangement joins TRBV12-3 or TRBV12-4 to TRBJ1-5; D gene unclear. V gave up 2 bases and J gave up 0 bases, with 11 bases separating them. There are 16 residues in the CDR3. The DNA for the CDR3 is TGTGCCAGCAGTTTAAAGGGCAGCTATAGCAATCAGCCCCAGCATTTT. Translated: CASSLKGSYSNQPQHF.

V usage is TRBV20-1 and J usage is TRBJ2-3; D may correspond to TRBD1 or TRBD2 (5 bases each). Looked up from germline, CDR1 is DFQATT and CDR2 is SNEGSKA (reference sequence). The CDR3 has 14 amino acids. Trimming took 6 bases from V and 4 from J, leaving 17 bases between them. The CDR3 protein is CSASGPLGSDTQYF. The CDR3 region has the DNA TGCAGTGCCTCGGGACCTCTGGGGTCAGATACGCAGTATTTT.

This clonotype was seen a handful of times. CDR3 sequence (DNA): TGTGCCAGCAGCTTAGGCGGGGGGGCATTGGTTGAGCAGTTCTTC. This codes for CASSLGGGALVEQFF. This sequence joins TRBV7-2 and TRBJ2-1, with 9 nucleotides matching TRBD2. This CDR3 has 15 amino acids. Germline CDR1 and CDR2: SGHTA and FQGNSA. After removal of 1 base from V and 9 bases from J, the junction contained 7 bases not matched to a gene.

This clonotype has only a few counts. The rearrangement joins TRBV18 to TRBJ1-6, with 7 nucleotides matching TRBD1. CDR3 length: 12 residues. The V and J ends lost 6 bases and 19 bases, in that order; junction bases with no gene match: 12. The germline CDR1 and CDR2 sequences are KGHSH and LQKENI. CDR3 loop: CASSPDREDLHF. The CDR3 DNA is TGTGCCAGCTCCCCCGACAGGGAGGATCTTCACTTT.

The chain has TRBV7-9 and TRBJ2-7; TRBD1 agrees at 10 bases. Germline lookup yields CDR1 SEHNR and CDR2 FQNEAQ (reference sequence). V lost 5 bases and J lost 4; bases outside the gene matches: 8. This CDR3 spans 15 amino acids. The CDR3 loop is CASSQTGTGVYEQYF. The CDR3, as DNA: TGTGCCAGCAGCCAAACCGGGACAGGGGTGTACGAGCAGTACTTC.

This clonotype was seen only a few times. This rearrangement joins TRBV6-4 to TRBJ2-3; weak D call: TRBD2 (6 bases). The CDR3 loop spans 14 amino acids. V lost 8 bases and J lost 2, with 14 bases in between. CDR1 and CDR2 from the germline V gene are MRHNA and SNTAGT. The CDR3 is CASPGLTNTDTQYF. The CDR3 region has the DNA TGTGCCAGCCCGGGACTTACCAACACAGATACGCAGTATTTT.

This chain connects TRBV7-6 to TRBJ2-2; D uncertain. The CDR3 is 15 residues long. V lost 5 bases to trimming and J lost 2 bases, with 12 bases between them. Germline V gene data show CDR1 as SGHVS and CDR2 as FNYEAQ. The CDR3 sequence is CASSPQASNTGELFF. The CDR3 DNA reads as TGTGCCAGCAGCCCCCAGGCTAGTAACACCGGGGAGCTGTTTTTT. The full variable domain, with the rest looked up from reference TRBV7-6 and TRBJ2-2, is GAGVSQSPRYKVTKRGQDVALRCDPISGHVSLYWYRQALGQGPEFLTYFNYEAQQDKSGLPNDRFSAERPEGSISTLTIQRTEQRDSAMYRCASSPQASNTGELFFGEGSRLTVL.

The chain employs TRBV6-5 and TRBJ1-4, with D tentatively TRBD1 (5 bases). V dropped 0 bases and J dropped 0 bases, with 11 bases sitting between them. The CDR3 consists of 17 residues. Germline CDR1 reads MNHEY; CDR2 reads SVGAGI. This chain's CDR3 is CASSYSATATTNEKLFF. The CDR3 DNA follows: TGTGCCAGCAGTTACTCGGCGACAGCAACAACTAATGAAAAACTGTTTTTT.

The gene calls are TRBV7-3 and TRBJ2-5; the D is unclear. The CDR3 length is 13 residues. Between the trimmed V and J ends, which lost 2 bases and 5 bases, there was a span of 9 bases. Germline CDR1 and CDR2: SGHTA and FQGTGA. CDR3 region: CASSLALWETQYF. CDR3 DNA: TGTGCCAGCAGCTTAGCTCTGTGGGAGACCCAGTACTTC. Drawing the rest from reference TRBV7-3 and TRBJ2-5, the complete variable domain is GAGVSQTPSNKVTEKGKYVELRCDPISGHTALYWYRQSLGQGPEFLIYFQGTGAADDSGLPNDRFFAVRPEGSVSTLKIQRTERGDSAVYLCASSLALWETQYFGPGTRLLVL.